This T cell receptor beta chain is drawn from a study of T-cell memory formation after mild COVID-19. About the research overall: TCR clusters mostly belonged to single donors. Study-wide findings and caveats: In pre-infection memory, a portion of responding clones appeared, which suggested that cross-reactive memory joined.

Germline CDR1 and CDR2: SGHTA and FQGNSA. CDR3 size: 16 residues. V lost 3 bases to trimming and J lost 2 bases, with 11 bases between them. Remarks on this clonotype: Its antigen is not known.

From the 5' RACE reads, TCRdb called clonotypes with MiXCR, one entry per CDR3 protein. The table has approximately 400,000 distinct CDR3 sequences, about a sixth seen once. Sequenced sample: PBMCs or a T cell subset sorted from them (not recorded which). The sequence derives from a young man who had mild COVID-19 (a few samples of this study predate the infection). Cell type and time point are not known. This chain connects TRBV7-2 to TRBJ1-6; D is uncertain. In nucleotides, the CDR3 is TGTGCCAGCAGCTTTGGGAGCGGGGCCTATAATTCACCCCTCCACTTT. The encoded protein is CASSFGSGAYNSPLHF. The whole variable domain, filled in from reference TRBV7-2 and TRBJ1-6, reads GAGVSQSPSNKVTEKGKDVELRCDPISGHTALYWYRQSLGQGLEFLIYFQGNSAPDKSGLPSDRFSAERTGGSVSTLTIQRTQQEDSAVYLCASSFGSGAYNSPLHFGNGTRLTVT.